The 29 T cell receptor beta chains below were found in one sample sequenced in a study of post-analysis software for immune sequencing data. Findings of the study overall: With TRBV5-6, TRBV5-1 and TRBV20-1 included, 4 or 5 TRBV segments were more frequent in patients than in controls.

Unique molecular identifiers tagged the TCR beta cDNA libraries. TCRdb processed the PCR reads anew with MiXCR; each CDR3 protein has one entry. Of hundreds of thousands of distinct CDR3 sequences in the sample, 25% to 30% were seen once. No antigen has been identified for these receptors. The sample taken for sequencing was blood. These receptors were obtained from a girl aged 5-17 years with multiple sclerosis.

The V and J genes are TRBV29-1 and TRBJ1-2, with D tentatively TRBD1 (5 bases). From germline, CDR1 is SQVTM and CDR2 ANQGSEA. The CDR3 length is 14 residues. Trimming removed 2 bases from V and 7 bases from J, with 17 bases in between. The CDR3 DNA sequence: TGCAGCGTTGAACGGGGTGGGACCTATGGTGGCTACACCTTC. It encodes CSVERGGTYGGYTF. The full variable domain, rest sourced from reference TRBV29-1 and TRBJ1-2, is SAVISQKPSRDICQRGTSLTIQCQVDSQVTMMFWYRQQPGQSLTLIATANQGSEATYESGFVIDKFPISRPNLTFSTLTVSNMSPEDSSIYLCSVERGGTYGGYTFGSGTRLTVV.

The chain couples TRBV3-1 to TRBJ2-5; unclear D gene. The germline V gene has CDR1 LGHDT and CDR2 YNNKEL (reference sequence). The CDR3 runs to 14 residues. Trimming removed 0 bases from V and 11 bases from J, with 16 bases in between. The CDR3 loop reads CASSQDPPLPGQYF. In nucleotides, the CDR3 is TGTGCCAGCAGCCAAGACCCCCCTCTTCCCGGGCAGTACTTC.

The chain links TRBV12-3 or TRBV12-4 to TRBJ2-5; a weak D match, TRBD2 (5 bases). There are 12 residues in the CDR3. The CDR3 coding sequence is TGTGTCACCTCCGGGGTTAGAGAGACCCAGTACTTC. Encoded protein: CVTSGVRETQYF.

The V call is TRBV9, the J call TRBJ2-5; 7 nucleotides align to TRBD2. Germline V gene sequence: CDR1 SGDLS, CDR2 YYNGEE. J gave up 2 bases and V 3 bases, and 10 bases lay outside the gene matches. The CDR3 covers 16 residues. CDR3 in amino acids: CASSDPSASGQETQYF. The DNA of the CDR3 is TGTGCCAGCAGCGACCCTTCGGCTAGCGGACAAGAGACCCAGTACTTC.

V usage is TRBV2 and J usage is TRBJ2-1; weak D call: TRBD2 (6 bases). Germline CDR1 and CDR2: SNHLY and FYNNEI. There are 15 residues in the CDR3. V lost 6 bases and J lost 0, with 12 bases in between. CDR3 region: CASRRDSLSYNEQFF. CDR3 sequence (DNA): TGTGCCAGCAGGCGGGACTCCCTCTCCTACAATGAGCAGTTCTTC.

This CDR3 is CASSYSGGAYQETQYF. The CDR3 DNA is TGTGCCAGCAGTTACTCCGGGGGGGCTTACCAAGAGACCCAGTACTTC. This chain links TRBV6-5 with TRBJ2-5; TRBD2 aligns across 8 bases. The CDR3 is made up of 16 amino acids. CDR1 and CDR2 (germline): MNHEY, SVGAGI. With 0 bases clipped from V and 0 bases from J, the junction kept 3 bases outside the gene matches.

This rearrangement joins TRBV5-1 to TRBJ2-1; D is uncertain. Germline V gene sequence: CDR1 SGHRS, CDR2 YFSETQ. Trimming removed 4 bases from V and 9 bases from J, with 11 bases in between. The CDR3 length is 12 residues. CDR3 residues: CASSPPTPEQFF. As DNA, the CDR3 is TGCGCCAGCAGCCCCCCAACCCCTGAGCAGTTCTTC.

This clonotype was picked up a small number of times. The rearrangement links TRBV7-9 to TRBJ2-7; TRBD1 aligns across 11 bases. V lost 5 bases and J lost 2; bases outside the gene matches: 5. Germline V gene lookup returns CDR1 SEHNR and CDR2 FQNEAQ (reference sequence). CDR3 length: 15 residues. The CDR3 DNA is TGTGCCAGCAGCCCTGGACAGGGGGCCACCTACGAGCAGTACTTC. Translating it yields CASSPGQGATYEQYF.

The chain is built from TRBV6-1 and TRBJ2-7; D possibly corresponds to TRBD1 (6 bases). Germline V gives CDR1 MNHNS, CDR2 SASEGT. The ends were cut back, 6 bases at V and 3 bases at J, with 18 bases in the middle. The CDR3 covers 15 residues. CDR3 region: CASSRDIGQRYEQYF. DNA of the CDR3: TGTGCCAGCAGCCGGGACATCGGTCAACGCTACGAGCAGTACTTC.

This clonotype was picked up a small number of times. The chain joins TRBV28 to TRBJ2-1; D is undetermined. Trimming stripped 3 bases from V and 4 bases from J, with 7 bases between. This CDR3 comprises 13 residues. Germline CDR1 is MDHEN and CDR2 is SYDVKM. CDR3 loop: CASSFDSYNEQFF. DNA for the CDR3: TGTGCCAGCAGTTTCGACTCTTACAATGAGCAGTTCTTC.

This clonotype was found a few times. The chain links TRBV9 to TRBJ2-7, with 10 bases matching TRBD1. From germline, CDR1 is SGDLS and CDR2 YYNGEE. This CDR3 comprises 22 residues. With V trimmed by 0 bases and J by 5 bases, 26 bases remained unmatched. In DNA form, the CDR3 reads TGTGCCAGCAGCGTAGAGGTGTCGCAGACAGGGGGCGCTGAGAGGGGTTTCCACGAGCAGTACTTC. It codes for CASSVEVSQTGGAERGFHEQYF.

The V call is TRBV28, the J call TRBJ2-7, with 8 nucleotides matching TRBD2. Unmatched junction bases numbered 11, after V lost 9 bases and J lost 4 bases. Germline V gives CDR1 MDHEN, CDR2 SYDVKM. The CDR3 runs to 14 residues. The CDR3 here is CASHFSGGSYEQYF. The CDR3 DNA is TGTGCCAGTCATTTCAGCGGGGGCTCTTACGAGCAGTACTTC.

The CDR3, as DNA: TGCAGCGTTCGGGGCAGAAAAAACATTCAGTACTTC. Protein sequence: CSVRGRKNIQYF. The V call is TRBV29-1, the J call TRBJ2-4; TRBD1 or TRBD2 may be the D gene (5 bases each). With 5 bases removed from V and 4 bases from J, the gap between germline ends came to 9 bases. This CDR3 has 12 residues. Germline CDR1 and CDR2: SQVTM and ANQGSEA.

The CDR3 loop reads CASSLAPGQSFMNTEAFF. DNA for the CDR3: TGTGCCAGCAGCTTAGCCCCCGGACAGAGTTTTATGAACACTGAAGCTTTCTTT. The rearrangement uses TRBV7-9 and TRBJ1-1; D possibly corresponds to TRBD1 (6 bases). CDR1 and CDR2 from the germline V gene are SEHNR and FQNEAQ (reference sequence). The CDR3 runs 18 residues. Trimming took off 0 bases at V and 0 bases at J, with 17 bases between the two ends.

This clonotype was detected a few times. J is TRBJ1-1 and V is TRBV13; TRBD1 agrees at 7 bases. Germline V gene lookup returns CDR1 PRHDT and CDR2 FYEKMQ (reference sequence). V dropped 3 bases and J dropped 7; count of bases not matched to a gene: 8. This CDR3 has 14 amino acids. The CDR3 region is CASSLSTGINEAFF. DNA of the CDR3: TGTGCCAGCAGCTTGTCGACAGGGATCAATGAAGCTTTCTTT. Full variable domain (remainder filled in from reference TRBV13 and TRBJ1-1): AAGVIQSPRHLIKEKRETATLKCYPIPRHDTVYWYQQGPGQDPQFLISFYEKMQSDKGSIPDRFSAQQFSDYHSELNMSSLELGDSALYFCASSLSTGINEAFFGQGTRLTVV.

This clonotype was seen more than once but under ten times. The V call is TRBV25-1, the J call TRBJ2-7; D not resolved. Deletions cut 5 bases from V and 2 bases from J, with 16 bases between. Germline lookup yields CDR1 MGHDK and CDR2 SYGVNS. This CDR3 is built from 15 residues. CDR3 in amino acids: CASSRVVNNPYEQYF. The CDR3 DNA follows: TGTGCCAGCAGTCGTGTGGTCAACAATCCCTACGAGCAGTACTTC.

The chain recombines TRBV20-1 with TRBJ2-3; tentatively, D is TRBD2 (5 bases). CDR3 length equals 14 residues. The germline V gene has CDR1 DFQATT and CDR2 SNEGSKA (reference sequence). V shed 7 bases and J shed 0 bases, with 14 bases lying between them. Here the CDR3 reads CSGPGRVSTDTQYF. The CDR3 nucleotides are TGCAGTGGCCCCGGGCGGGTCAGCACAGATACGCAGTATTTT.

This clonotype was observed a few times. The chain uses TRBV6-6 and TRBJ1-5, with D perhaps TRBD1 (5 bases). The germline V gene encodes CDR1 MNHNY and CDR2 SVGAGI (reference sequence). V was cut by 6 bases and J by 2 bases, with 14 bases left in between. This CDR3 comprises 15 residues. The CDR3 here is CASSPLGGGNQPQHF. The CDR3 DNA is TGTGCCAGCAGCCCCCTGGGAGGGGGCAATCAGCCCCAGCATTTT.

This chain links TRBV20-1 with TRBJ2-5; 12 bases fit TRBD2. Gene TRBJ2-7 matches the end of the DNA better, so the J call may be wrong. Germline V gives CDR1 DFQATT, CDR2 SNEGSKA (reference sequence). The CDR3 has 15 residues. For the CDR3, the DNA is TGCAGTGCTAGAGGACTAGCGGGAGAGGCCTACGAGCAGTACTTC. As protein: CSARGLAGEAYEQYF.

This clonotype came up a few times. The chain is built from TRBV10-3 and TRBJ2-1, with unresolved D. Germline V gives CDR1 ENHRY, CDR2 SYGVKD. With 3 bases removed from V and 12 bases from J, the gap between germline ends came to 15 bases. The CDR3 is 13 residues long. CDR3 coding DNA: TGTGCCATCAGTGATTTCATGTCCTTAGGGCAGTTCTTC. Amino acids: CAISDFMSLGQFF.

The chain carries TRBV28 and TRBJ1-2; 7 bases are shared with TRBD1. The CDR3 has 14 amino acids. The V gene end was trimmed by 5 bases and the J gene end by 8 bases; junction bases not matched to a gene: 11. The germline CDR1 and CDR2 sequences are MDHEN and SYDVKM. This chain's CDR3 is CASSIPGGRLGYTF. CDR3 sequence (DNA): TGTGCCAGCAGTATCCCAGGGGGGCGCTTGGGCTACACCTTC.

Concerning this clonotype itself: Since a much larger clone is just one base distant, this may be a read error. The chain carries TRBV6-1 and TRBJ2-1, with TRBD2 matching over 13 bases. The better agreement between TRBJ2-7 and the DNA end casts doubt on the J call. The CDR3 extends over 16 amino acids. Germline assignment: CDR1 MNHNS and CDR2 SASEGT. The CDR3 here is CASRRTSGSSYNEQYF. The CDR3 DNA follows: TGTGCCAGCAGGAGGACTAGCGGGAGCTCCTACAATGAGCAGTACTTC.

The CDR3: CSASQTSFDEQFF. In DNA, the CDR3 is TGCAGTGCTAGTCAGACTAGCTTCGATGAGCAGTTCTTC. The V and J genes are TRBV20-1 and TRBJ2-1, with 7 bases that match TRBD2. CDR1 is DFQATT, CDR2 SNEGSKA, per germline (reference sequence). This CDR3 spans 13 amino acids. Trimming took 3 bases from V and 8 from J; bases not matched to a gene: 7.

The rearrangement links TRBV9 to TRBJ2-3; D is perhaps TRBD2 (5 bases). This CDR3 is 15 amino acids long. The germline V gene has CDR1 SGDLS and CDR2 YYNGEE. Trimming left V 7 bases short and J 2 bases short, with 17 bases between. CDR3 sequence: CASGGLGISTDTQYF. DNA for the CDR3: TGTGCCAGCGGCGGGCTGGGAATTTCCACAGATACGCAGTATTTT. Drawing the rest from reference TRBV9 and TRBJ2-3, the complete variable domain is DSGVTQTPKHLITATGQRVTLRCSPRSGDLSVYWYQQSLDQGLQFLIQYYNGEERAKGNILERFSAQQFPDLHSELNLSSLELGDSALYFCASGGLGISTDTQYFGPGTRLTVL.

This clonotype came up a few times. The V call is TRBV3-1, the J call TRBJ2-2; TRBD1 might be the D (5 bases). Germline CDR1 LGHDT, CDR2 YNNKEL (reference sequence). The CDR3 is 15 amino acids. Trimming removed 3 bases at V and 0 bases at J, with 8 bases between. CDR3 loop: CASSHGHSNTGELFF. DNA of the CDR3: TGTGCCAGCAGCCACGGACACTCGAACACCGGGGAGCTGTTTTTT.

The chain uses TRBV28 and TRBJ1-2; 8 positions match TRBD1. V lost 8 bases to trimming and J lost 5 bases; unmatched junction nucleotides: 4. The germline V gene has CDR1 MDHEN and CDR2 SYDVKM. This CDR3 has 12 residues. CDR3 DNA: TGTGCCAGCGGCGGGACAGGTTATGGCTACACCTTC. This translates into CASGGTGYGYTF.

The chain couples TRBV6-5 to TRBJ2-4; possibly TRBD2 for D (5 bases). The J call is doubtful: the DNA matches TRBJ2-7 better. The CDR3 contains 15 residues. Germline CDR1 MNHEY, CDR2 SVGAGI. CDR3 DNA sequence: TGTGCCAGCAGTTCCCGGAGGACCTACCTCTCCGAGCAGTACTTC. It yields the protein CASSSRRTYLSEQYF.

This clonotype was seen a handful of times. The rearrangement links TRBV20-1 to TRBJ1-4; D gene uncertain. Per the germline V gene, CDR1 is DFQATT and CDR2 is SNEGSKA (reference sequence). The CDR3 is made up of 12 amino acids. The CDR3 bases are TGCAGCGCGACAATGGGAAATGAAAAACTGTTTTTT. The encoded protein is CSATMGNEKLFF.

This chain uses TRBV3-1 with TRBJ2-2, with unresolved D. The CDR3 is 17 residues long. Germline V gene sequence: CDR1 LGHDT, CDR2 YNNKEL (reference sequence). Trimming pared 2 bases from V and 1 base from J, leaving 14 bases between. The DNA of the CDR3 is TGTGCCAGCAGCCAATCGGTCTGGAGCGAGAACACCGGGGAGCTGTTTTTT. This sequence encodes CASSQSVWSENTGELFF.